The clone carrying this TCR beta chain was found a few times. No antigen is known for it. This specimen belongs to a study of OX40 agonist ivuxolimab in advanced cancers. Study overall: Partial responses were observed in three patients, of whom one had hepatocellular carcinoma and two had cutaneous melanoma. Study results and caveats: Relative to CD4+, CD8+ T cells held more expanded clones on average.

With 5 bases removed from V and 0 bases from J, the gap between germline ends came to 7 bases. The CDR3 contains 12 residues. Per germline, CDR1 GTSNPN and CDR2 SVGIG (reference sequence). Using immunoSEQ multiplex PCR, the repertoire was profiled, and TCRdb retains in-frame clones only, with some absent. The sample includes about 61,000 clones, around 83% seen only once; the top ten take roughly 3.2%. Sample: CD4+ or CD8+ T cells sorted from blood, taken in a trial of the OX40 agonist ivuxolimab. The chain combines TRBV30 with TRBJ1-1; D is unclear. The TCR sequence derives from an adult with an advanced solid tumor such as melanoma, head and neck, liver or kidney cancer. CDR3 in amino acids: CAWAFMNTEAFF. The CDR3 DNA sequence: TGTGCCTGGGCTTTCATGAACACTGAAGCTTTCTTT.